Each of the 13 T cell receptor beta chains below was sequenced from the same sample in a study of cytomegalovirus exposure and HLA in healthy donors (dated by TCRdb to the late 2010s). Receptor libraries were prepared by the immunoSEQ multiplex PCR assay. The multiplex PCR relied on a mix of 60 forward primers for TCR Vbeta segments and 13 reverse primers for TCR Jbeta segments. The table was pulled from immuneACCESS by TCRdb, which kept in-frame rearrangements only. Such tables lose some clones; where checked, under half of the loss comes from unresolved V genes, and the rest has no known cause. Across this sample there are 100,000 to 130,000 clones, with around 77% seen only once. The top ten clonotypes cover about 4.3% of the sample. The sequenced material came from PBMCs. The source of these receptors is a male donor in good health and CMV-seronegative.

J is TRBJ1-3 and V is TRBV6-1; the D is unclear. This CDR3 has 14 residues. Germline CDR1 and CDR2: MNHNS and SASEGT. The V and J ends lost 4 bases and 0 bases respectively, with 7 bases between them. CDR3 in DNA: TGTGCCAGCAGTGCAAGCTCCTCTGGAAACACCATATATTTT. Its translation: CASSASSSGNTIYF.

The chain couples TRBV11-1 to TRBJ2-1; 11 nucleotides agree with TRBD2. Germline-derived CDR1 and CDR2 are SGHAT and FQDESV (reference sequence). V shed 3 bases, J shed 5 bases, and the junction held 0 bases outside the gene matches. This CDR3 contains 14 residues. CDR3: CASSLGLADNEQFF. In DNA, the CDR3 is TGTGCCAGCAGCTTGGGACTAGCGGACAATGAGCAGTTCTTC.

The chain uses TRBV14 and TRBJ2-1; unclear D gene. Germline V gives CDR1 SGHDN, CDR2 FVKESK. This CDR3 region has 12 residues. Trimming shortened V by 1 base and J by 6 bases, and 4 bases separated the two germline ends. The CDR3 bases are TGTGCCAGCAGCCAAGTTCGCAATGAGCAGTTCTTC. It codes for CASSQVRNEQFF.

The V call is TRBV19, the J call TRBJ1-2; 7 bases align to TRBD1. V dropped 1 base and J dropped 0; count of bases not matched to a gene: 5. CDR1 is LNHDA, CDR2 SQIVND, per germline (reference sequence). The CDR3 spans 16 residues. The CDR3, as DNA: TGTGCCAGTAGTATAGGACAGGGAAGATCTAACTATGGCTACACCTTC. Translating gives CASSIGQGRSNYGYTF.

V is TRBV29-1 and J is TRBJ1-1; D unclear. In germline, CDR1 is SQVTM, CDR2 ANQGSEA. The CDR3 length is 16 residues. V was trimmed by 5 bases and J by 0 bases, leaving 19 bases between them. The CDR3 here is CSVSPLVLTLNTEAFF. CDR3 bases: TGCAGCGTTTCCCCCCTAGTCCTGACCCTGAACACTGAAGCTTTCTTT. The full variable domain, completed using reference TRBV29-1 and TRBJ1-1, is SAVISQKPSRDICQRGTSLTIQCQVDSQVTMMFWYRQQPGQSLTLIATANQGSEATYESGFVIDKFPISRPNLTFSTLTVSNMSPEDSSIYLCSVSPLVLTLNTEAFFGQGTRLTVV.

The V call is TRBV4-1, the J call TRBJ1-3, with D possibly TRBD1 on 5 matching bases. Trimming left V 4 bases short and J 7 bases short, with 11 bases between. CDR3 size: 13 residues. Germline V gene lookup returns CDR1 MGHRA and CDR2 YSYEKL. The DNA of the CDR3 is TGCGCCAGCAGCCTAGCCGGGGGGAACACCATATATTTT. As protein: CASSLAGGNTIYF.

The chain carries TRBV18 and TRBJ2-7; 7 positions agree with TRBD2. CDR1 is KGHSH and CDR2 is LQKENI in the germline V gene. V dropped 2 bases and J dropped 5; count of bases not matched to a gene: 9. CDR3 size: 15 residues. The CDR3 DNA reads as TGTGCCAGCTCACCATCGAGGGAGGGCCCGGACGAGCAGTACTTC. Translating gives CASSPSREGPDEQYF. The entire variable domain, with the rest obtained from reference TRBV18 and TRBJ2-7, is as follows: NAGVMQNPRHLVRRRGQEARLRCSPMKGHSHVYWYRQLPEEGLKFMVYLQKENIIDESGMPKERFSAEFPKEGPSILRIQQVVRGDSAAYFCASSPSREGPDEQYFGPGTRLTVT.

The chain has TRBV2 and TRBJ2-7; 14 bases fit TRBD2. With V trimmed by 3 bases and J by 3 bases, 4 bases remained unmatched. The CDR3 consists of 16 residues. The V gene's germline CDR1 is SNHLY and CDR2 FYNNEI. Here the CDR3 DNA reads TGTGCCAGCAGTGAGCTAGGGACTAGCGGGGGCTACGAGCAGTACTTC. As protein: CASSELGTSGGYEQYF.

The genes are TRBV7-2 and TRBJ2-5; 9 nucleotides line up with TRBD1. With 4 bases clipped from V and 2 bases from J, the junction kept 5 bases outside the gene matches. This CDR3 contains 15 residues. In germline, CDR1 is SGHTA, CDR2 FQGNSA. CDR3 protein: CASSSQGARQETQYF. The CDR3 region has the DNA TGTGCCAGCAGCTCACAGGGGGCCCGGCAAGAGACCCAGTACTTC.

J is TRBJ2-3 and V is TRBV5-4; the D is unclear. The CDR3 runs 13 residues. Trimming took 4 bases from V and 4 from J, leaving 10 bases between them. Per the germline V gene, CDR1 is SGHNT and CDR2 is YYREEE (reference sequence). The CDR3 nucleotides are TGTGCCAGCAGCATCGCTCAGGCAGATACGCAGTATTTT. It translates to CASSIAQADTQYF. The variable domain in full, with the rest retrieved from reference TRBV5-4 and TRBJ2-3, is ETGVTQSPTHLIKTRGQQVTLRCSSQSGHNTVSWYQQALGQGPQFIFQYYREEENGRGNFPPRFSGLQFPNYSSELNVNALELDDSALYLCASSIAQADTQYFGPGTRLTVL.

The chain couples TRBV7-3 to TRBJ2-6; 8 bases match TRBD1. With 5 bases clipped from V and 0 bases from J, the junction kept 6 bases outside the gene matches. Per germline, CDR1 SGHTA and CDR2 FQGTGA. The CDR3 loop spans 17 amino acids. CDR3 coding DNA: TGTGCCAGCAGCCTATCAGGGGGCAGCTCTGGGGCCAACGTCCTGACTTTC. Its protein is CASSLSGGSSGANVLTF.

The CDR3 protein is CASSEPVRTYNEQFF. Written as DNA, the CDR3 is TGTGCCAGCAGTGAACCGGTTCGAACCTACAATGAGCAGTTCTTC. The chain has TRBV6-1 and TRBJ2-1; D remains unclear. V was clipped by 2 bases and J by 2 bases, with 10 bases between them. CDR3 size: 15 residues. CDR1 is MNHNS and CDR2 is SASEGT in the germline V gene.

The chain carries TRBV15 and TRBJ2-1, with a tentative D call TRBD2 (5 bases). Germline CDR1 reads LNHNV; CDR2 reads YYDKDF (reference sequence). V lost 1 base and J lost 0, with 13 bases in between. The CDR3 covers 17 residues. The CDR3 is CATSRGVAGVSYNEQFF. In nucleotides, the CDR3 is TGTGCCACCAGCAGAGGGGTCGCGGGCGTCTCCTACAATGAGCAGTTCTTC. The whole variable domain, filled in from reference TRBV15 and TRBJ2-1, reads DAMVIQNPRYQVTQFGKPVTLSCSQTLNHNVMYWYQQKSSQAPKLLFHYYDKDFNNEADTPDNFQSRRPNTSFCFLDIRSPGLGDTAMYLCATSRGVAGVSYNEQFFGPGTRLTVL.